This T cell receptor beta chain was profiled in a study of T-cell reconstitution after alpha-beta-depleted transplantation in children. This clonotype was seen many times. The germline CDR1 and CDR2 sequences are SQVTM and ANQGSEA. Deletions cut 2 bases from V and 4 bases from J, with 6 bases between. CDR3 length: 11 amino acids. TCRbeta library construction was performed incorporating unique molecular identifiers. TCRdb redid the calling of the PCR reads with MiXCR, one entry per CDR3 protein. The table lists 500,000 or so distinct CDR3 sequences, 30% to 35% of them singletons. The specimen comprised PBMCs from the stem cell graft donor, sampled from the stem cell graft. The V and J genes are TRBV29-1 and TRBJ2-7; unclear D gene. This TCR came from a human donor who donated a stem cell graft to a child with aplastic anemia. In DNA, the CDR3 is TGCAGCGTTGAAATGGGATACGAGCAGTACTTC. This sequence encodes CSVEMGYEQYF.